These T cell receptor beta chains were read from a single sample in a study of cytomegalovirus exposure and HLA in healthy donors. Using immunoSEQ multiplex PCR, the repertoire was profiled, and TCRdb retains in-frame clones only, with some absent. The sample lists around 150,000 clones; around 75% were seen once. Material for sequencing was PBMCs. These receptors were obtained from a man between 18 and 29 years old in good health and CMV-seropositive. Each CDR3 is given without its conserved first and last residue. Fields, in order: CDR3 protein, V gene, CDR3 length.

CDR3: ASSSFPDRQGGYT
V: TRBV28
length: 13

CDR3: ASSQDSPSGYNEQF
V: TRBV4-2
length: 14

CDR3: AWSPSRSWIGNEQF
V: TRBV30
length: 14

CDR3: ASSLSPWARQETQY
V: TRBV7-9
length: 14

CDR3: SASVYNEQF
V: TRBV20-1
length: 9

CDR3: ASTRGSGNTIY
V: TRBV5-5
length: 11

CDR3: ASGGSSGSYNEQF
V: TRBV10-2
length: 13

CDR3: ASSGWSTKSNTYEQY
V: TRBV2
length: 15

CDR3: ASSPQGEDIQY
V: TRBV4-2
length: 11

CDR3: ASRETDANKYGYT
V: TRBV27
length: 13

CDR3: ASSLEPGELF
V: TRBV5-4
length: 10

CDR3: ASSSTGDTQY
V: TRBV6-5
length: 10

CDR3: ASGNRGLSTEAF
V: TRBV5-4
length: 12

CDR3: ASSAGGATKNIQY
V: TRBV6-1
length: 13

CDR3: ASSVWGGNTGELF
V: TRBV6-1
length: 13

CDR3: ASSPGDRVGKLF
V: TRBV27
length: 12

CDR3: ASSTFGVFDTQY
V: TRBV19
length: 12

CDR3: ASSLGGEISYEQY
V: TRBV9
length: 13

CDR3: ASSFSPTQGYEQY
V: TRBV5-5
length: 13

CDR3: ASSHGQGYGEQY
V: TRBV27
length: 12

CDR3: AWSYGQGKGEQY
V: TRBV30
length: 12

CDR3: ASSPPDSYSGNTIY
V: TRBV18
length: 14

CDR3: ASRHAGLAGETQY
V: TRBV2
length: 13

CDR3: ASSPRGREGTEAF
V: TRBV9
length: 13

CDR3: ASRDRQSNQPQH
V: TRBV6-1
length: 12

CDR3: ASNRRQIIEETQY
V: TRBV28
length: 13

CDR3: ASSRDRGAGVGGGPGAQY
V: TRBV18
length: 18

CDR3: ASSQERSSYEQY
V: TRBV4-2
length: 12

CDR3: ASSLQGRHEQY
V: TRBV5-4
length: 11

CDR3: SVVAVNTEAF
V: TRBV29-1
length: 10

CDR3: AIDRERKPTGSTPYEQY
V: TRBV28
length: 17

CDR3: ASSFLLAGVNEQF
V: TRBV28
length: 13

CDR3: AWSIGLAGTYEQY
V: TRBV30
length: 13

CDR3: ASRGQAMNTEAF
V: TRBV7-9
length: 12

CDR3: ASSLIRQGVEQY
V: TRBV7-9
length: 12

CDR3: SVRVDSNQPQH
V: TRBV29-1
length: 11

CDR3: AISGPNSPLH
V: TRBV10-3
length: 10

CDR3: AWIGGGRGAHNEQF
V: TRBV30
length: 14

CDR3: SAREGQTYEQY
V: TRBV29-1
length: 11

CDR3: SSRQGMADTQY
V: TRBV29-1
length: 11

CDR3: ASSTGTGGPGELF
V: TRBV6-1
length: 13

CDR3: ASRRTSGTADTQY
V: TRBV2
length: 13

CDR3: ASSEDGLAGGVSWQF
V: TRBV2
length: 15

CDR3: ASSGLLPGDTEAF
V: TRBV6-1
length: 13

CDR3: SVAVGGDQPQH
V: TRBV29-1
length: 11

CDR3: ASSEGNSGSYEQY
V: TRBV2
length: 13

CDR3: ASSATSGSYNEQF
V: TRBV9
length: 13

CDR3: ASSRPGGTLDNEQF
V: TRBV7-3
length: 14

CDR3: ASSHPGNTEAF
V: TRBV4-1
length: 11

CDR3: ASTPSG
V: TRBV23-1
length: 6

CDR3: ASSDIFITGQETQY
V: TRBV11-2
length: 14

CDR3: ATQDPGSYEQY
V: TRBV28
length: 11

CDR3: ASSVTGVTEAF
V: TRBV9
length: 11

CDR3: SVQGGTDTQY
V: TRBV29-1
length: 10

CDR3: ASSLFGGWRY
V: TRBV7-9
length: 10

CDR3: ASSLSGRNEQF
V: TRBV5-4
length: 11

CDR3: ASSQGVSWDKQF
V: TRBV4-2
length: 12

CDR3: ASTSHRTGELF
V: TRBV27
length: 11

CDR3: ASTSPGTMNTEAF
V: TRBV6-6
length: 13